The source of this T cell receptor (beta chain) is a study of CD8+CD57+ T cells in acquired aplastic anemia. Study summary: An average of roughly 3 ug of DNA was obtained from sorted CD4+ and CD8+ cells. Mean read depth for CD4+ cells from healthy donors was roughly 10 million.

A few counts support this clonotype. Its specificity is not known. Using genomic DNA as the template, TCR beta VDJ and CDR3 profiling was carried out. TCRdb fed the reads into MiXCR, producing one record per CDR3 protein. Among some 170,000 distinct CDR3 sequences, just under 45% were seen once, and the ten largest hold approximately 1%. CDR3 size: 12 residues. Germline CDR1 and CDR2: KGHDR and SFDVKD. V was shortened by 4 bases and J by 6 bases, with 8 bases between the two germline ends. Study-level findings and limits: Patient and control CD8+ Simpson's diversity was not significantly different.

This TCR was sampled from a human donor in good health. The sample comprised sorted CD4+, CD8+, or CD8+CD57+ T cells (not recorded which) from PBMCs. This sequence joins TRBV24-1 and TRBJ1-2, with D perhaps matching TRBD1 (5 bases). The CDR3 region is CATSEDRNGYTF. CDR3 DNA sequence: TGTGCCACCAGTGAAGACAGAAATGGCTACACCTTC.